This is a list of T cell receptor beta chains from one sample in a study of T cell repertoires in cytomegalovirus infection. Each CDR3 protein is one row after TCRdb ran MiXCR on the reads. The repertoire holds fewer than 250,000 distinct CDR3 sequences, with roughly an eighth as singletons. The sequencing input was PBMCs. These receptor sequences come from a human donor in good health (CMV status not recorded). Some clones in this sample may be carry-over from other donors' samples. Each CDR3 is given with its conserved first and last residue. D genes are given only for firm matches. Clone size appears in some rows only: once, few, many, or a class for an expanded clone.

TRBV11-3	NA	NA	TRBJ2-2	TGTGCCAGCACCCGGGGTTGGGGGACCGGGGAGCTGTTTTTT	CASTRGWGTGELFF
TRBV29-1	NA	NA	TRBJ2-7	TGCAGCGTTGAAAAGGGGGGTCGGAGGTTCTTC	CSVEKGGRRFF
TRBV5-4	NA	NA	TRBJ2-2	TGTGCCAGCAGCTCGCCGACAGAGGGCACCGGGGAGCTGTTTTTT	CASSSPTEGTGELFF
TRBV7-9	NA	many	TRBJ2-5	TGTGCCAGCAGCTCCCCCCGGACTGTGCCCTTAGAGACCCAGTACTTC	CASSSPRTVPLETQYF
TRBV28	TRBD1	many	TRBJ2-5	TGTGCCAGCAGCCAGGGGGTAGAGACCCAGTACTTC	CASSQGVETQYF
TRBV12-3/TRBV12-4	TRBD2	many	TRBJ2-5	TGTGCCAGCAGTTTTCAGGGGCTCGACGGACTAGCGGGAACGATGGCCCAGTACTTC	CASSFQGLDGLAGTMAQYF
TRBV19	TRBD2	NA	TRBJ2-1	TGTGCCAGTAGTATCCCAAGGACTAGCGGGAGGTCATCCTACAATGAGCAGTTCTTC	CASSIPRTSGRSSYNEQFF
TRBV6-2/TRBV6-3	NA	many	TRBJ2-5	TGTGCCAGCAGTTCTTACATTGACGGCCAAGAGACCCAGTACTTC	CASSSYIDGQETQYF
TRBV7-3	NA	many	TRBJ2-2	TGTGCCAGCAGCCTCGCGGGGAAGGGCACCGGGGAGCTGTTTTTT	CASSLAGKGTGELFF
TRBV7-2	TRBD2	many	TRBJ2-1	TGTGCCAGCAGGACGGGGACTAGCGGGGGCTACAATGAGCAGTTCTTC	CASRTGTSGGYNEQFF
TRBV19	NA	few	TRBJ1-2	TGTGCCAGTAGTATCCCCAGGGGAGACCTTTTCTATGGCTACACCTTC	CASSIPRGDLFYGYTF
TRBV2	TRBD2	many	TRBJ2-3	TGTGCCAGCAGTGGGGGACTAGCGGGAGGAGCAGATACGCAGTATTTT	CASSGGLAGGADTQYF
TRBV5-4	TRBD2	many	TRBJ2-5	TGTGCCAGCAGCTTGGGAGCGGGGGTAGATGAGACCCAGTACTTC	CASSLGAGVDETQYF
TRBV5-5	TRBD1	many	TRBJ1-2	TGTGCCAGCAGCGCGGACAGGGGTACGGGTGGCTACACCTTC	CASSADRGTGGYTF
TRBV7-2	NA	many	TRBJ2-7	TGTGCCAGCAGCGTGCGCGCCCTCGACGAGCAGTACTTC	CASSVRALDEQYF